The 20 T cell receptor beta chains presented below share a single source sample, sequenced in a study of T cell clones after liver transplantation. Only in-frame clones appear in the TCRdb table, and some are missing; sequencing was by immunoSEQ multiplex PCR. The sample includes 75,000 to 100,000 clones, roughly 82% seen only once; the top ten take less than 0.6%. Sequencing used CD4+ T cells from blood, obtained 46 months after liver transplant. The receptors shown here come from a human patient who received a liver transplant. Some T cells may possibly be graft donor cells.

The chain uses TRBV30 and TRBJ2-2; 13 nucleotides line up with TRBD2. V was pared by 1 base and J by 6 bases, with 8 bases of the junction left unmatched. CDR1 and CDR2 from the germline V gene are GTSNPN and SVGIG (reference sequence). CDR3 length equals 17 residues. The CDR3, as DNA: TGTGCCTGGAGTGGAAGGACTAGCGGGAGAGTCGCCGGGGAGCTGTTTTTT. Amino acids: CAWSGRTSGRVAGELFF.

The gene calls are TRBV6-5 and TRBJ1-1, with 7 bases lining up with TRBD1. V trimming: 4 bases; J trimming: 3 bases; junction bases outside the gene matches: 5. The germline CDR1 and CDR2 sequences are MNHEY and SVGAGI. CDR3 length: 14 residues. CDR3 sequence (DNA): TGTGCCAGCAGTTTAGGGGGACAGCACACTGAAGCTTTCTTT. Translated: CASSLGGQHTEAFF.

J is TRBJ1-2 and V is TRBV11-1, with a weak D call TRBD1 (5 bases). The germline gives CDR1 SGHAT, CDR2 FQDESV (reference sequence). The CDR3 has 15 residues. With 2 bases removed from V and 4 bases from J, the gap between germline ends came to 14 bases. The CDR3 here is CASSLNQGVSYGYTF. The CDR3, as DNA: TGTGCCAGCAGCTTAAATCAGGGAGTCAGCTATGGCTACACCTTC. The whole variable domain, filled in from reference TRBV11-1 and TRBJ1-2, reads EAEVAQSPRYKITEKSQAVAFWCDPISGHATLYWYRQILGQGPELLVQFQDESVVDDSQLPKDRFSAERLKGVDSTLKIQPAELGDSAMYLCASSLNQGVSYGYTFGSGTRLTVV.

The rearrangement joins TRBV7-2 to TRBJ2-5; 9 bases align to TRBD2. This CDR3 has 15 amino acids. With V trimmed by 7 bases and J by 5 bases, 11 bases remained unmatched. The germline gives CDR1 SGHTA, CDR2 FQGNSA. CDR3 residues: CASTPRAGGLETQYF. The CDR3 bases are TGTGCCAGCACCCCCCGTGCGGGAGGGCTGGAGACCCAGTACTTC.

This chain connects TRBV23-1 to TRBJ2-5, with unresolved D. TRBV23-1 is an ORF for which the function is uncertain. This CDR3 region has 15 residues. Trimming left V 0 bases short and J 5 bases short, with 13 bases between. CDR3 residues: CASSQSASLMETQYF. The CDR3 DNA follows: TGCGCCAGCAGTCAATCCGCGAGTTTGATGGAGACCCAGTACTTC.

The chain has TRBV7-6 and TRBJ1-1; D is undetermined. This CDR3 contains 16 residues. V dropped 5 bases and J dropped 0 bases, with 16 bases sitting between them. CDR1 is SGHVS and CDR2 is FNYEAQ in the germline V gene. CDR3 sequence (DNA): TGTGCCAGCAGCCTGCGGACCAGGAGCTTGAACACTGAAGCTTTCTTT. Its translation: CASSLRTRSLNTEAFF.

The chain links TRBV11-2 to TRBJ2-7, with 11 bases identical to TRBD1. The CDR3 has 15 amino acids. V shed 1 base and J 4 bases; nucleotides not matched to a gene: 3. Looked up from germline, CDR1 is SGHAT and CDR2 is FQNNGV. The CDR3 coding sequence is TGTGCCAGCAGCTTAGGGGGACAGGGGGGATACGAGCAGTACTTC. Translation: CASSLGGQGGYEQYF.

The V gene is TRBV7-2, the J gene TRBJ2-5; D is possibly TRBD2 (6 bases). This CDR3 comprises 15 residues. V was cut by 5 bases and J by 1 base, with 14 bases left in between. Looked up from germline, CDR1 is SGHTA and CDR2 is FQGNSA. For the CDR3, the DNA is TGTGCCAGCAGCCCGGGGGTGAGGGGCCAAGAGACCCAGTACTTC. Translation gives CASSPGVRGQETQYF.

The chain uses TRBV28 and TRBJ2-7; tentatively, D is TRBD1 or TRBD2 (5 bases each). This CDR3 contains 14 residues. V was cut by 3 bases and J by 3 bases, with 12 bases left in between. In germline, CDR1 is MDHEN, CDR2 SYDVKM. The CDR3 DNA is TGTGCCAGCAGTTTTGGGGGACCGGACTACGAGCAGTACTTC. It yields the protein CASSFGGPDYEQYF.

This clone occurred a few times. The V and J genes are TRBV2 and TRBJ2-6, with D possibly matching TRBD1 (5 bases). Trimming shortened V by 6 bases and J by 4 bases, and 13 bases separated the two germline ends. Germline-derived CDR1 and CDR2 are SNHLY and FYNNEI. This CDR3 is built from 15 residues. The CDR3 here is CASRDQGTGANVLTF. CDR3 bases: TGTGCCAGCAGAGATCAGGGAACCGGGGCCAACGTCCTGACTTTC.

The chain links TRBV30 to TRBJ1-5, with D unclear. The CDR3 is 11 residues long. Trimming left V 5 bases short and J 2 bases short, with 4 bases between. Germline V gives CDR1 GTSNPN, CDR2 SVGIG (reference sequence). The CDR3 DNA sequence: TGTGCCTGGGGGGGCAATCAGCCCCAGCATTTT. Translated: CAWGGNQPQHF.

The chain combines TRBV5-1 with TRBJ1-2, with D possibly matching TRBD1 (6 bases). This CDR3 has 13 amino acids. Looked up from germline, CDR1 is SGHRS and CDR2 is YFSETQ. With 6 bases removed from V and 5 bases from J, the gap between germline ends came to 14 bases. In nucleotides, the CDR3 is TGCGCCAGCAAGCCGGACAGCGGGTATGGCTACACCTTC. Encoded protein: CASKPDSGYGYTF.

With regard to this clone: At the DNA level, this CDR3 is encoded by other sequences in the same sample as well. The chain's CDR3 is CAISESKGNQPQHF. The CDR3 coding sequence is TGTGCCATCAGTGAGTCGAAAGGCAATCAGCCCCAGCATTTT. The gene calls are TRBV10-3 and TRBJ1-5; D not resolved. The CDR3 is 14 amino acids. CDR1 is ENHRY and CDR2 is SYGVKD in the germline V gene. V was cut by 0 bases and J by 2 bases, with 5 bases left in between.

The rearrangement links TRBV5-8 to TRBJ2-7, with D perhaps matching TRBD1 (5 bases). V lost 6 bases and J lost 6, with 19 bases in between. This CDR3 has 14 amino acids. Germline V gives CDR1 SGHTS, CDR2 YDEGEE. CDR3 amino acids: CASTPPGRVGEQYF. The CDR3 DNA follows: TGTGCCAGCACCCCCCCGGGCAGGGTGGGCGAGCAGTACTTC.

This chain links TRBV5-4 with TRBJ2-7; 7 positions agree with TRBD2. Germline CDR1 SGHNT, CDR2 YYREEE (reference sequence). This CDR3 comprises 16 residues. V lost 2 bases and J lost 3; bases outside the gene matches: 11. The chain's CDR3 is CASSLPRLAEVYEQYF. The CDR3 DNA reads TGTGCCAGCAGCTTACCCCGACTAGCCGAGGTCTACGAGCAGTACTTC.

The chain recombines TRBV11-2 with TRBJ1-1; D might be TRBD1 (5 bases). This CDR3 has 14 amino acids. Germline V lookup: CDR1 SGHAT, CDR2 FQNNGV. The V end was cut by 2 bases, the J end by 1 base, with 8 bases between. CDR3 sequence reads: CASSLRQQNTEAFF. DNA of the CDR3: TGTGCCAGCAGCTTAAGACAGCAGAACACTGAAGCTTTCTTT.

This chain uses TRBV6-1 with TRBJ1-2; TRBD1 might be the D (6 bases). Trimming took 7 bases from V and 2 from J, leaving 17 bases between them. This CDR3 contains 15 residues. Germline V gene data show CDR1 as MNHNS and CDR2 as SASEGT. The CDR3 DNA reads TGTGCCAGCAAGTATGACCGGACAGCGAACTATGGCTACACCTTC. The encoded protein is CASKYDRTANYGYTF.

This chain joins TRBV27 and TRBJ1-1; D gene uncertain. The CDR3 has 12 amino acids. Germline V gene lookup returns CDR1 MNHEY and CDR2 SMNVEV (reference sequence). Trimming took off 6 bases at V and 4 bases at J, with 9 bases between the two ends. The DNA for the CDR3 is TGTGCCAGCAGATCGGGGAGCACTGAAGCTTTCTTT. Protein sequence: CASRSGSTEAFF.

The rearrangement uses TRBV7-9 and TRBJ2-3; D is uncertain. The CDR3 has 15 amino acids. V lost 5 bases and J 0 bases, leaving 12 bases between the germline ends. Germline V gene lookup returns CDR1 SEHNR and CDR2 FQNEAQ (reference sequence). CDR3 coding DNA: TGTGCCAGCAGCCGAGGTAGAACTAGCACAGATACGCAGTATTTT. Translation gives CASSRGRTSTDTQYF.

This clone has more than one count but fewer than ten. This chain joins TRBV28 and TRBJ1-5; 7 bases agree with TRBD1. The CDR3 spans 15 residues. Germline-derived CDR1 and CDR2 are MDHEN and SYDVKM. V gave up 9 bases and J gave up 11 bases; unmatched junction bases: 19. The DNA for the CDR3 is TGTGCCAGTACGTCTGGGCCCTTTGGCAGGGGGACCCAGCATTTT. Residues: CASTSGPFGRGTQHF.